These 18 T cell receptor beta chains share one sample of origin, sequenced in a study of Ad26.COV2.S vaccination and SARS-CoV-2 variants. Using immunoSEQ multiplex PCR, the repertoire was profiled, and TCRdb retains in-frame clones only, with some absent. This sample yields 300,000 to 400,000 clones, of which around 84% are seen a single time; 1.5% to 2.5% belongs to the top ten. The treatment here: some 20 received Ad26.COV2.S at low or high dose, single or two shots; about 5 received placebo; per-sample allocation not given. Following the first vaccine or placebo injection, samples were taken on day 63. The sequencing here drew on peripheral blood, taken in a trial of Ad26.COV2.S vaccine versus placebo. The source is a person between 18 and 59 years old who received the Ad26.COV2.S COVID-19 vaccine or a placebo.

The rearrangement uses TRBV3-1 (or the pseudogene TRBV3-2) and TRBJ1-1; the D gene is possibly TRBD1 (6 bases). The V gene lost 2 bases and the J gene lost 5 bases, with 24 bases spanning the gap. The CDR3 consists of 18 residues. The germline gives CDR1 LGHDT, CDR2 YNNKEL (reference sequence). The CDR3 nucleotides are TGTGCCAGCAGCCAATACCCCTTAAGCCGGACAGTTGGGACTGAAGCTTTCTTT. It yields the protein CASSQYPLSRTVGTEAFF.

This chain links TRBV15 with TRBJ1-5; the D gene is possibly TRBD1 (6 bases). Trimming pared 0 bases from V and 5 bases from J, leaving 11 bases between. Germline loops: CDR1 LNHNV, CDR2 YYDKDF (reference sequence). The CDR3 loop spans 15 amino acids. This CDR3 reads CATSRDRRTDQPQHF. The CDR3 bases are TGTGCCACCAGCAGAGACCGAAGGACAGATCAGCCCCAGCATTTT.

V gene TRBV9 combines with J gene TRBJ1-3; the D is unclear. Germline-derived CDR1 and CDR2 are SGDLS and YYNGEE. Trimming pared 2 bases from V and 4 bases from J, leaving 7 bases between. This CDR3 contains 13 residues. The chain's CDR3 is CASSVGSGNTIYF. CDR3 coding DNA: TGTGCCAGCAGCGTCGGATCAGGAAACACCATATATTTT.

This chain uses TRBV18 with TRBJ2-2; D gene ambiguous. The germline V gene encodes CDR1 KGHSH and CDR2 LQKENI. The CDR3 has 14 residues. Trimming cost V 6 bases and J 5 bases, with 13 bases left between them. The DNA for the CDR3 is TGTGCCAGCTCCCTGCTGCTTAATACCGGGGAGCTGTTTTTT. It codes for CASSLLLNTGELFF.

The rearrangement joins TRBV7-2 to TRBJ2-3, with 8 bases lining up with TRBD1. The germline gives CDR1 SGHTA, CDR2 FQGNSA. Unmatched junction bases numbered 6, after V lost 5 bases and J lost 5 bases. The CDR3 has 14 amino acids. The CDR3 here is CASSPRTGKDTQYF. DNA for the CDR3: TGTGCCAGCAGCCCCCGGACAGGGAAAGATACGCAGTATTTT.

The chain employs TRBV5-6 and TRBJ2-3, with 9 positions matching TRBD2. This CDR3 is 19 amino acids long. V lost 4 bases to trimming and J lost 3 bases; unmatched junction nucleotides: 18. Germline CDR1 and CDR2: SGHDT and YYEEEE. CDR3 loop: CASSRGMRGGVVSTDTQYF. The CDR3 nucleotides read TGTGCCAGCAGCCGCGGTATGCGGGGGGGAGTTGTTAGTACAGATACGCAGTATTTT.

This rearrangement joins TRBV27 to TRBJ1-4, with a tentative D call TRBD1 (6 bases). This CDR3 spans 13 amino acids. V lost 6 bases, J lost 10 bases, and 15 bases lay in between. Germline-derived CDR1 and CDR2 are MNHEY and SMNVEV (reference sequence). CDR3 DNA: TGTGCCAGCAGCCTACAGGGTGAGGGAAAACTGTTTTTT. Translation: CASSLQGEGKLFF.

The rearrangement uses TRBV18 and TRBJ2-3, with 9 positions matching TRBD2. V was pared by 3 bases and J by 5 bases, with 12 bases of the junction left unmatched. CDR1 KGHSH and CDR2 LQKENI come from the germline V gene. CDR3 length: 17 residues. The CDR3: CASSPFSAGGPGDTQYF. The CDR3 DNA reads as TGTGCCAGCTCACCCTTCTCGGCGGGGGGGCCGGGAGATACGCAGTATTTT.

This clone was recorded once. V is TRBV5-4 and J is TRBJ1-2; 9 nucleotides align to TRBD1. V lost 4 bases and J lost 4; bases outside the gene matches: 8. CDR3 length: 15 amino acids. The germline V gene has CDR1 SGHNT and CDR2 YYREEE (reference sequence). This chain's CDR3 is CASSRETGGIYGYTF. CDR3 nucleotides: TGTGCCAGCAGCAGAGAGACAGGGGGGATCTATGGCTACACCTTC.

This chain links TRBV11-3 with TRBJ2-5, with 8 bases aligning to TRBD1. The germline V gene encodes CDR1 SGHNT and CDR2 YENEEA. The V gene end was trimmed by 5 bases and the J gene end by 4 bases; junction bases not matched to a gene: 9. This CDR3 region has 15 residues. CDR3 sequence: CASSLRQGNGETQYF. CDR3 coding DNA: TGTGCCAGCAGCCTCCGACAGGGGAACGGAGAGACCCAGTACTTC.

This clone was counted a few times. The chain couples TRBV7-9 to TRBJ1-5; 9 nucleotides align to TRBD1. The CDR3 runs 15 residues. J was trimmed by 5 bases and V by 6 bases; bases with no gene match: 8. CDR1 is SEHNR, CDR2 FQNEAQ, per germline (reference sequence). The CDR3 DNA follows: TGTGCCAGCAGTAGAGGTACAGGGGGCTATCAGCCCCAGCATTTT. Residues: CASSRGTGGYQPQHF.

This chain joins TRBV3-1 (or the pseudogene TRBV3-2) and TRBJ2-4, with D possibly TRBD1 on 5 matching bases. CDR1 is LGHDT, CDR2 YNNKEL, per germline (reference sequence). V lost 0 bases, J lost 0 bases, and 18 bases lay in between. This CDR3 has 19 amino acids. The CDR3: CASSQDRTDRFLAKNIQYF. The DNA of the CDR3 is TGTGCCAGCAGCCAAGATCGGACCGACAGATTTCTAGCCAAAAACATTCAGTACTTC.

The chain has TRBV30 and TRBJ2-7, with 7 bases that match TRBD2. The V segment lost 2 bases and the J segment 2 bases; nucleotides outside the gene matches: 12. The length of the CDR3 is 16 residues. Per germline, CDR1 GTSNPN and CDR2 SVGIG (reference sequence). The CDR3 sequence is CAWSRMTGTKTYEQYF. The CDR3 DNA sequence: TGTGCCTGGAGTAGAATGACCGGGACTAAGACCTACGAGCAGTACTTC.

The chain has TRBV7-7 and TRBJ2-2; TRBD1 agrees at 12 bases. CDR3 length: 15 residues. Germline lookup yields CDR1 SSHAT and CDR2 FNYEAQ (reference sequence). J gave up 6 bases and V 4 bases, and 3 bases lay outside the gene matches. The CDR3 here is CASSSGTGGSGELFF. DNA for the CDR3: TGTGCCAGCAGCTCCGGGACAGGGGGCTCCGGGGAGCTGTTTTTT.

The chain combines TRBV27 with TRBJ2-1, with D perhaps matching TRBD1 or TRBD2 (5 bases each). Germline CDR1 reads MNHEY; CDR2 reads SMNVEV (reference sequence). The V gene lost 6 bases and the J gene lost 4 bases, with 16 bases spanning the gap. The length of the CDR3 is 15 residues. The CDR3 DNA reads TGTGCCAGCAGCATCCCCGGGACGGTGTACAATGAGCAGTTCTTC. Protein sequence: CASSIPGTVYNEQFF.

This chain connects TRBV10-3 to TRBJ2-7, with D possibly TRBD2 on 6 matching bases. CDR1 and CDR2 from the germline V gene are ENHRY and SYGVKD. The CDR3 length is 13 residues. V was pared by 7 bases and J by 6 bases, with 16 bases between. CDR3 sequence (DNA): TGTGCCATCAATTGGGACTGGGAAGCCGAGCAGTACTTC. Amino acid sequence: CAINWDWEAEQYF.

The chain couples TRBV5-4 to TRBJ1-2; 11 nucleotides line up with TRBD1. V dropped 3 bases and J dropped 8; count of bases not matched to a gene: 12. Germline CDR1 reads SGHNT; CDR2 reads YYREEE (reference sequence). The CDR3 consists of 16 residues. CDR3 bases: TGTGCCAGCAGCTCCCGGACAGGGGGCTTAGCGGGCGGCTACACCTTC. This encodes CASSSRTGGLAGGYTF.

The chain carries TRBV2 and TRBJ1-5; D not certain. CDR1 SNHLY and CDR2 FYNNEI come from the germline V gene. V gave up 3 bases and J gave up 5 bases, with 11 bases separating them. This CDR3 comprises 14 residues. The CDR3 sequence is CASSDTVQHQPQHF. CDR3 nucleotide sequence: TGTGCCAGCAGTGATACAGTGCAGCATCAGCCCCAGCATTTT.